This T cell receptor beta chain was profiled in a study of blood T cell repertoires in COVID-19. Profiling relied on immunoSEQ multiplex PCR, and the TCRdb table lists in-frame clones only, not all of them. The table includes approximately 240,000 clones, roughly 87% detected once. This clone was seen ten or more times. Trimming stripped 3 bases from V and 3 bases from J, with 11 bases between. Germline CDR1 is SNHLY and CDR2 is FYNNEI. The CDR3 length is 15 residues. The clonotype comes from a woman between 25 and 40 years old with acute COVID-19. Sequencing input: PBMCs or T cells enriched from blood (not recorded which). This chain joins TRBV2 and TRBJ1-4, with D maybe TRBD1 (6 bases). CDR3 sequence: CASSDPWGPNEKLFF. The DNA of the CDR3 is TGTGCCAGCAGTGACCCTTGGGGGCCTAATGAAAAACTGTTTTTT.